Shown below are 29 T cell receptor beta chains from a single sample sequenced in a study of cytomegalovirus exposure and HLA in healthy donors. The PCR used 60 Vbeta and 13 Jbeta primers. Repertoires were generated with immunoSEQ multiplex PCR, while TCRdb's copy carries only in-frame clones and drops some. The sample includes roughly 100,000 clones, approximately 81% seen only once; the top ten take roughly 1.2%. Sample: PBMCs. The receptor source for this set is a man younger than 40 in good health and CMV-seronegative.

This clone has a single count. V gene TRBV21-1 combines with J gene TRBJ2-1; TRBD2, as called in the table, went unchecked against the DNA. TRBV21-1 corresponds to a pseudogene. The length of the CDR3 is 17 residues. The CDR3 sequence is CASMRLAGGRGSYEQFF. DNA of the CDR3: TGTGCCAGCATGCGGCTAGCGGGAGGGCGTGGGTCCTATGAGCAGTTCTTC.

The chain recombines TRBV11-2 with TRBJ2-7, with a possible D match to TRBD1 (7 bases). CDR3 size: 15 residues. CDR1 is SGHAT, CDR2 FQNNGV, per germline. Trimming removed 4 bases from V and 3 bases from J, with 16 bases in between. The CDR3 region has the DNA TGTGCCAGCAGCTGGGGGGACAGCTCGGACTACGAGCAGTACTTC. Its translation: CASSWGDSSDYEQYF.

This chain links TRBV5-1 with TRBJ2-5, with 11 nucleotides matching TRBD2. Germline trimming cut 3 bases from V and 13 bases from J; bases unmatched to any gene: 11. The germline V gene encodes CDR1 SGHRS and CDR2 YFSETQ. The CDR3 is made up of 14 amino acids. The CDR3 spells CASSWTGTSGETYF. In DNA, the CDR3 is TGCGCCAGCAGCTGGACCGGGACTAGCGGAGAGACGTACTTC.

The chain has TRBV5-7 and TRBJ2-7; 8 bases align to TRBD2. TRBV5-7 is an ORF, and what it does is uncertain. The CDR3 is 15 residues long. With 2 bases clipped from V and 6 bases from J, the junction kept 10 bases outside the gene matches. The CDR3 nucleotides read TGTGCCAGCAGCTTTTCGGGAGGGGCGGTAGGCGAGCAGTACTTC. It codes for CASSFSGGAVGEQYF.

This clone has more than one count but fewer than ten. This chain joins TRBV4-2 and TRBJ2-5; D may be TRBD1 (5 bases). The J call may be faulty, since TRBJ2-7 better matches the DNA end. This CDR3 has 15 amino acids. CDR1 is LGHNA and CDR2 is YNFKEQ in the germline V gene. The CDR3 nucleotides read TGTGCCAGCAGCCAAGTGGGGCCGACCCACCACGAGCAGTACTTC. The encoded protein is CASSQVGPTHHEQYF.

This chain connects TRBV13 to TRBJ1-2, with TRBD1 matching 8 bases. With 0 bases clipped from V and 4 bases from J, the junction kept 4 bases outside the gene matches. The CDR3 contains 15 residues. Germline lookup yields CDR1 PRHDT and CDR2 FYEKMQ (reference sequence). The CDR3 reads CASSLGYRGSYGYTF. The CDR3 region has the DNA TGTGCCAGCAGCTTAGGGTACAGGGGGAGCTATGGCTACACCTTC. The full variable domain, rest sourced from reference TRBV13 and TRBJ1-2, is AAGVIQSPRHLIKEKRETATLKCYPIPRHDTVYWYQQGPGQDPQFLISFYEKMQSDKGSIPDRFSAQQFSDYHSELNMSSLELGDSALYFCASSLGYRGSYGYTFGSGTRLTVV.

The count of this clone is one. CDR3 sequence reads: CASRGWAGQETQYF. The CDR3, as DNA: TGTGCCAGCAGGGGTTGGGCGGGGCAAGAGACCCAGTACTTC. V and J are TRBV7-2 and TRBJ2-5; tentatively, D is TRBD2 (6 bases). CDR3 length: 14 amino acids. Trimming stripped 6 bases from V and 2 bases from J, with 13 bases between. Germline V gene sequence: CDR1 SGHTA, CDR2 FQGNSA.

This sequence joins TRBV14 and TRBJ2-1, with D possibly matching TRBD1 (7 bases). There are 16 residues in the CDR3. Germline CDR1 SGHDN, CDR2 FVKESK. V was clipped by 4 bases and J by 6 bases, with 19 bases between them. CDR3 bases: TGTGCCAGCAGCCTCTCCAGGGGGGCAGGGCTCAATGAGCAGTTCTTC. The encoded protein is CASSLSRGAGLNEQFF.

The J gene is TRBJ2-1, the V gene TRBV7-9, with D tentatively TRBD2 (5 bases). The germline gives CDR1 SEHNR, CDR2 FQNEAQ (reference sequence). Trimming took off 1 base at V and 15 bases at J, with 16 bases between the two ends. This CDR3 has 13 residues. The CDR3 nucleotides read TGTGCCAGCAGCTTAGAAACAGCGGTGGGGTGGTTCTTC. Amino acids: CASSLETAVGWFF. Full variable domain (remainder filled in from reference TRBV7-9 and TRBJ2-1): DTGVSQNPRHKITKRGQNVTFRCDPISEHNRLYWYRQTLGQGPEFLTYFQNEAQLEKSRLLSDRFSAERPKGSFSTLEIQRTEQGDSAMYLCASSLETAVGWFFGPGTRLTVL.

This sequence joins TRBV5-1 and TRBJ2-5, with 7 bases identical to TRBD2. V was clipped by 4 bases and J by 5 bases; unmatched bases: 8. This CDR3 has 14 amino acids. Germline values: CDR1 SGHRS, CDR2 YFSETQ. The CDR3, as DNA: TGCGCCAGCAGCCCGTCAACTAGCGTTGAGACCCAGTACTTC. Residues: CASSPSTSVETQYF.

The chain combines TRBV10-3 with TRBJ2-7; 7 nucleotides line up with TRBD1. Germline trimming cut 3 bases from V and 6 bases from J; bases unmatched to any gene: 14. Germline lookup yields CDR1 ENHRY and CDR2 SYGVKD. The CDR3 extends over 16 amino acids. The CDR3 coding sequence is TGTGCCATCAGTGAACTACAGACAGGGTCTCAGGGCGAGCAGTACTTC. It is translated as CAISELQTGSQGEQYF.

In this sample, this clone turned up a few times. The chain combines TRBV7-6 with TRBJ1-2; D is possibly TRBD1 (5 bases). From germline, CDR1 is SGHVS and CDR2 FNYEAQ. There are 16 residues in the CDR3. The V end lost 4 bases, the J end lost 2 bases, and 17 bases lay between the germline ends. The CDR3 DNA reads TGTGCCAGCAGCTCCTTCCGGACACCGCTAAACTATGGCTACACCTTC. Amino acids: CASSSFRTPLNYGYTF. Together with reference TRBV7-6 and TRBJ1-2, the CDR3 gives the full variable domain: GAGVSQSPRYKVTKRGQDVALRCDPISGHVSLYWYRQALGQGPEFLTYFNYEAQQDKSGLPNDRFSAERPEGSISTLTIQRTEQRDSAMYRCASSSFRTPLNYGYTFGSGTRLTVV.

In its sample, this clone was seen a few times. The chain carries TRBV4-1 and TRBJ1-2; 12 bases agree with TRBD1. This CDR3 is 16 amino acids long. CDR1 and CDR2 from the germline V gene are MGHRA and YSYEKL. J gave up 4 bases and V 4 bases, and 7 bases lay outside the gene matches. The chain's CDR3 is CASSPRWDRGPYGYTF. The CDR3 region has the DNA TGCGCCAGCAGCCCCCGCTGGGACAGGGGGCCCTATGGCTACACCTTC.

The chain recombines TRBV6-4 with TRBJ2-1; 15 nucleotides agree with TRBD2. Germline values: CDR1 MRHNA, CDR2 SNTAGT. The CDR3 has 15 residues. Trimming removed 4 bases from V and 6 bases from J; junction bases left unmatched: 1. CDR3 residues: CASSGTSGGANEQFF. The CDR3 DNA reads as TGTGCCAGCAGTGGGACTAGCGGGGGGGCCAATGAGCAGTTCTTC.

The CDR3 region has the DNA TGTGCCAGCAGTGACCGGGACAGGGGCCGTTATAGCAATCAGCCCCAGCATTTT. It encodes CASSDRDRGRYSNQPQHF. V usage is TRBV6-4 and J usage is TRBJ1-5; 10 bases fit TRBD1. CDR1 and CDR2 (germline): MRHNA, SNTAGT. This CDR3 region has 18 residues. The ends lost 2 bases at V and 0 bases at J; junction bases unmatched: 7.

This clone turned up a few times. Written as DNA, the CDR3 is TGTGCCAGCAGCTCCCTATCGCTAGCGGCGGAGACCCAGTACTTC. Its translation is CASSSLSLAAETQYF. The chain recombines TRBV5-4 with TRBJ2-5, with 7 bases lining up with TRBD2. The CDR3 loop spans 15 amino acids. Per germline, CDR1 SGHNT and CDR2 YYREEE (reference sequence). V dropped 3 bases and J dropped 5; count of bases not matched to a gene: 10.

This sequence joins TRBV7-9 and TRBJ1-2; 9 bases align to TRBD1. This CDR3 is built from 13 residues. V shed 6 bases and J 8 bases; nucleotides not matched to a gene: 7. Germline-derived CDR1 and CDR2 are SEHNR and FQNEAQ (reference sequence). The CDR3 region is CASSTGGSRGYTF. The CDR3 DNA is TGTGCCAGCAGTACAGGGGGCTCACGAGGCTACACCTTC.

The chain recombines TRBV5-4 with TRBJ1-2; 9 bases line up with TRBD1. Germline V lookup: CDR1 SGHNT, CDR2 YYREEE (reference sequence). V was pared by 3 bases and J by 10 bases, with 10 bases of the junction left unmatched. CDR3 length: 14 residues. CDR3 nucleotide sequence: TGTGCCAGCAGCTGGGGTGACAGGGGGTATTCCTACACCTTC. Translated, it gives CASSWGDRGYSYTF.

The rearrangement links TRBV6-5 to TRBJ2-5, with D tentatively TRBD1 (5 bases). The end of the DNA aligns better with TRBJ2-7, so the J call may be wrong. The CDR3 extends over 13 amino acids. Germline assignment: CDR1 MNHEY and CDR2 SVGAGI. CDR3 sequence reads: CASRTDTGYEQYF. DNA for the CDR3: TGTGCCAGCAGAACGGACACCGGATACGAGCAGTACTTC.

This clone was detected a few times. The chain joins TRBV6-5 to TRBJ1-4, with D possibly TRBD1 on 5 matching bases. V dropped 6 bases and J dropped 0 bases, with 11 bases sitting between them. Germline V gene lookup returns CDR1 MNHEY and CDR2 SVGAGI. This CDR3 is built from 15 residues. This chain's CDR3 is CASRRDGTTNEKLFF. The CDR3, as DNA: TGTGCCAGCAGGCGGGACGGAACAACTAATGAAAAACTGTTTTTT.

V usage is TRBV18 and J usage is TRBJ2-1; a weak D match, TRBD2 (7 bases). CDR1 is KGHSH, CDR2 LQKENI, per germline. This CDR3 comprises 15 residues. Between the trimmed V and J ends, which lost 1 base and 6 bases, there was a span of 13 bases. CDR3 in DNA: TGTGCCAGCTCACCACGTCCAGGGGAGGGCAATGAGCAGTTCTTC. Residues: CASSPRPGEGNEQFF.

The chain combines TRBV7-2 with TRBJ2-2; 12 nucleotides match TRBD2. Trimming removed 1 base from V and 1 base from J; junction bases left unmatched: 1. Germline V gives CDR1 SGHTA, CDR2 FQGNSA. This CDR3 is 17 amino acids long. The CDR3 DNA sequence: TGTGCCAGCAGCTTAGTGGGACTAGCGGGGAACACCGGGGAGCTGTTTTTT. Translating gives CASSLVGLAGNTGELFF.

The CDR3 DNA reads as TGTGCCTGGAGTGGCGGGAGGGAAGAGACCCAGTACTTC. Translated, it gives CAWSGGREETQYF. V and J are TRBV30 and TRBJ2-5; 9 nucleotides line up with TRBD2. This CDR3 comprises 13 residues. Looked up from germline, CDR1 is GTSNPN and CDR2 is SVGIG (reference sequence). Germline trimming cut 1 base from V and 3 bases from J; bases unmatched to any gene: 0.

This clone has just one count. An end of the junction does not agree with germline; a read error may underlie this. CDR3 DNA: TGTGCCAGCAGTTACCTAATGATTACAGGGAACTCTGAAGCTTTCTTT. Translating gives CASSYLMITGNSEAFF. This rearrangement joins TRBV6-5 to TRBJ1-1; TRBD1 might be the D (6 bases). In germline, CDR1 is MNHEY, CDR2 SVGAGI. The CDR3 extends over 16 amino acids.

The genes are TRBV4-1 and TRBJ1-2, with a possible D match to TRBD1 (5 bases). This CDR3 has 15 amino acids. V dropped 0 bases and J dropped 2 bases, with 10 bases sitting between them. Germline values: CDR1 MGHRA, CDR2 YSYEKL. CDR3 protein: CASSQDPRGNYGYTF. For the CDR3, the DNA is TGCGCCAGCAGCCAAGATCCGCGGGGGAACTATGGCTACACCTTC.

The chain joins TRBV4-1 to TRBJ1-5; D gene unclear. V lost 1 base to trimming and J lost 6 bases, with 7 bases between them. In germline, CDR1 is MGHRA, CDR2 YSYEKL. There are 13 residues in the CDR3. In DNA form, the CDR3 reads TGCGCCAGCAGCCAAGTTCGAGGTCAGCCCCAGCATTTT. It codes for CASSQVRGQPQHF.

V is TRBV29-1 and J is TRBJ2-7; possible D gene TRBD2, 5 bases. The germline V gene has CDR1 SQVTM and CDR2 ANQGSEA. CDR3 size: 13 residues. The V and J ends lost 0 bases and 3 bases respectively, with 9 bases between them. The CDR3 DNA reads TGCAGCGTTGAAGACGGAGGATACTACGAGCAGTACTTC. Translating gives CSVEDGGYYEQYF.

This chain joins TRBV2 and TRBJ2-1; 16 bases match TRBD2. V lost 10 bases, J lost 0 bases, and 6 bases stayed unmatched. This CDR3 is built from 17 residues. The germline CDR1 and CDR2 sequences are SNHLY and FYNNEI. The CDR3 loop reads CAITGTSGGGSYNEQFF. The DNA for the CDR3 is TGTGCCATAACCGGGACTAGCGGGGGGGGCTCCTACAATGAGCAGTTCTTC.

This clone has only one observation. The chain has TRBV4-3 and TRBJ2-7; 7 bases are a match to TRBD1. Germline V lookup: CDR1 LGHNA, CDR2 YSLEER. The CDR3 runs to 15 residues. The J segment lost 2 bases and the V segment lost 2 bases, leaving 6 bases of the junction unmatched. The CDR3 protein is CASSQTATGPYEQYF. As DNA, the CDR3 is TGCGCCAGCAGCCAAACCGCGACAGGGCCCTACGAGCAGTACTTC.